The 20 T cell receptor beta chains below come from one sample, sequenced in a study of cytomegalovirus exposure and HLA in healthy donors. 60 Vbeta and 13 Jbeta primers were used in PCR. TCRdb keeps only in-frame clones here, not all; method: immunoSEQ multiplex PCR. Of more than 85,000 clones listed, over 60% are singletons. Sequencing was carried out using PBMCs. The receptors originated from a female donor in good health and CMV-seropositive.

J is TRBJ2-1 and V is TRBV11-2; D gene uncertain. The CDR3 spans 16 residues. Germline assignment: CDR1 SGHAT and CDR2 FQNNGV. V dropped 6 bases and J dropped 5 bases, with 20 bases sitting between them. CDR3 DNA sequence: TGTGCCAGCAGACACATCCGCCCGGCGCGGCACAATGAGCAGTTCTTC. Protein product: CASRHIRPARHNEQFF.

In the case of this clone: At one of its ends the junction is not consistent with the germline gene, which may arise from a read error. The chain links TRBV5-1 to TRBJ1-1; 8 nucleotides line up with TRBD1. Germline V CDR1 and CDR2: SGHRS, YFSETQ. The CDR3 runs to 13 residues. The CDR3 protein is CASRPTGATGAFF. CDR3 coding DNA: TGCGCCAGCAGGCCGACAGGGGCGACTGGAGCTTTCTTT. Together with reference TRBV5-1 and TRBJ1-1, the CDR3 gives the full variable domain: KAGVTQTPRYLIKTRGQQVTLSCSPISGHRSVSWYQQTPGQGLQFLFEYFSETQRNKGNFPGRFSGRQFSNSRSEMNVSTLELGDSALYLCASRPTGATGAFFGQGTRLTVV.

The chain is built from TRBV7-8 and TRBJ1-2; 7 nucleotides agree with TRBD1. V lost 2 bases, J lost 4 bases, and 4 bases stayed unmatched. Germline V gene data show CDR1 as SGHVS and CDR2 as FQNEAQ. The length of the CDR3 is 14 residues. The CDR3 DNA sequence: TGTGCCAGCAGCTTAAATCAGGGGGTCTATGGCTACACCTTC. Translating gives CASSLNQGVYGYTF. Looking up the rest from reference TRBV7-8 and TRBJ1-2 gives the full variable domain: GAGVSQSPRYKVAKRGQDVALRCDPISGHVSLFWYQQALGQGPEFLTYFQNEAQLDKSGLPSDRFFAERPEGSVSTLKIQRTQQEDSAVYLCASSLNQGVYGYTFGSGTRLTVV.

This clone has only a few counts. The chain couples TRBV30 to TRBJ1-1, with TRBD1 matching 8 bases. There are 13 residues in the CDR3. Germline trimming cut 6 bases from V and 9 bases from J; bases unmatched to any gene: 12. The germline gives CDR1 GTSNPN, CDR2 SVGIG (reference sequence). CDR3 loop: CACSGTGSDQAFF. CDR3 nucleotides: TGTGCCTGCTCAGGGACAGGATCCGATCAAGCTTTCTTT.

This clone was counted a few times. The chain uses TRBV27 and TRBJ2-4, with 7 bases matching TRBD2. This CDR3 has 15 amino acids. The germline gives CDR1 MNHEY, CDR2 SMNVEV (reference sequence). V shed 3 bases and J 12 bases; nucleotides not matched to a gene: 14. CDR3 DNA: TGTGCCAGCAGTTTCGGCGGGAGTACTGCTTACAGTCAGTACTTC. Translating it yields CASSFGGSTAYSQYF.

This clone was found a few times. V gene TRBV6-5 combines with J gene TRBJ1-2, with D unclear. Germline V lookup: CDR1 MNHEY, CDR2 SVGAGI. CDR3 length equals 14 residues. V was shortened by 2 bases and J by 5 bases, with 12 bases between the two germline ends. The CDR3 sequence: CASSYTAGNYGYTF. The CDR3 region has the DNA TGTGCCAGCAGTTACACCGCGGGGAATTATGGCTACACCTTC.

The V call is TRBV30, the J call TRBJ1-2; TRBD1 agrees at 10 bases. Germline V gives CDR1 GTSNPN, CDR2 SVGIG (reference sequence). CDR3 length: 15 amino acids. J was trimmed by 5 bases and V by 3 bases; bases with no gene match: 9. CDR3 nucleotides: TGTGCCTGGAGACCTGTGGGACAGGGGTATTATGGCTACACCTTC. As protein: CAWRPVGQGYYGYTF.

This chain uses TRBV7-8 with TRBJ1-2, with D perhaps TRBD1 (6 bases). The germline V gene has CDR1 SGHVS and CDR2 FQNEAQ. V was clipped by 3 bases and J by 4 bases, with 12 bases between them. The CDR3 has 14 amino acids. This chain's CDR3 is CASSFNRDTYGYTF. CDR3 nucleotides: TGTGCCAGCAGCTTCAACAGGGATACCTATGGCTACACCTTC.

The genes are TRBV5-1 and TRBJ2-5; D is unresolved. CDR1 is SGHRS, CDR2 YFSETQ, per germline. The CDR3 is made up of 13 amino acids. The germline V and J ends were trimmed by 0 bases and 0 bases, with 3 bases remaining between them. CDR3 sequence (DNA): TGCGCCAGCAGCTTGGCCTACCAAGAGACCCAGTACTTC. It is translated as CASSLAYQETQYF.

The chain has TRBV6-6 and TRBJ1-2, with 7 bases lining up with TRBD1. This CDR3 spans 15 amino acids. The ends lost 4 bases at V and 7 bases at J; junction bases unmatched: 12. Per germline, CDR1 MNHNY and CDR2 SVGAGI (reference sequence). In nucleotides, the CDR3 is TGTGCCAGCAGTTTTCAGGGGGGTCAGTCCGGTGGCTACACCTTC. Protein sequence: CASSFQGGQSGGYTF.

The gene calls are TRBV19 and TRBJ1-2, with TRBD1 matching 7 bases. The CDR3 is 18 residues long. Germline values: CDR1 LNHDA, CDR2 SQIVND (reference sequence). Trimming took 4 bases from V and 6 from J; bases not matched to a gene: 20. CDR3 loop: CASSNSQGPPGRLNGYTF. CDR3 DNA sequence: TGTGCCAGTAGTAACTCACAGGGGCCTCCTGGGAGGCTAAATGGCTACACCTTC.

This sequence joins TRBV30 and TRBJ2-2, with 10 bases fitting TRBD2. The germline V gene has CDR1 GTSNPN and CDR2 SVGIG (reference sequence). The J segment lost 5 bases and the V segment lost 4 bases, leaving 7 bases of the junction unmatched. This CDR3 has 15 amino acids. CDR3 protein: CAWNKLAGPTGELFF. In DNA form, the CDR3 reads TGTGCCTGGAACAAACTAGCGGGGCCAACCGGGGAGCTGTTTTTT. The whole variable domain, remainder taken from reference TRBV30 and TRBJ2-2, is SQTIHQWPATLVQPVGSPLSLECTVEGTSNPNLYWYRQAAGRGLQLLFYSVGIGQISSEVPQNLSASRPQDRQFILSSKKLLLSDSGFYLCAWNKLAGPTGELFFGEGSRLTVL.

The chain employs TRBV5-4 and TRBJ2-1, with 12 nucleotides matching TRBD2. J gave up 7 bases and V 3 bases, and 17 bases lay outside the gene matches. Germline V gene lookup returns CDR1 SGHNT and CDR2 YYREEE (reference sequence). The CDR3 runs 19 residues. CDR3 sequence: CASSSQVRASGGAWNEQFF. In DNA form, the CDR3 reads TGTGCCAGCAGCTCACAGGTTAGGGCTAGCGGGGGGGCCTGGAATGAGCAGTTCTTC.

The V and J genes are TRBV19 and TRBJ2-7, with D possibly TRBD2 on 5 matching bases. Trimming removed 7 bases from V and 3 bases from J, with 7 bases in between. Germline CDR1 and CDR2: LNHDA and SQIVND (reference sequence). The CDR3 runs to 11 residues. As DNA, the CDR3 is TGTGCCAGTACCGGGAACTACGAGCAGTACTTC. Amino acid sequence: CASTGNYEQYF.

This chain joins TRBV7-2 and TRBJ2-4; D is possibly TRBD1 (6 bases). CDR1 SGHTA and CDR2 FQGNSA come from the germline V gene. V lost 1 base and J 0 bases, leaving 13 bases between the germline ends. This CDR3 is built from 17 residues. In nucleotides, the CDR3 is TGTGCCAGCAGCTTAGGTGGGGGCACTCTAGCCAAAAACATTCAGTACTTC. Amino acids: CASSLGGGTLAKNIQYF.

The chain joins TRBV19 to TRBJ2-7; 8 bases align to TRBD1. Germline V gene data show CDR1 as LNHDA and CDR2 as SQIVND (reference sequence). The trim removed 5 bases at V and 3 bases at J, leaving 3 bases unmatched. The CDR3 consists of 13 residues. As DNA, the CDR3 is TGTGCCAGTAGTTTCGGACAGGGCTACGAGCAGTACTTC. This encodes CASSFGQGYEQYF.

V is TRBV19 and J is TRBJ1-5; D call uncertain. Germline values: CDR1 LNHDA, CDR2 SQIVND (reference sequence). The CDR3 is made up of 15 amino acids. Trimming stripped 3 bases from V and 7 bases from J, with 16 bases between. CDR3 DNA: TGTGCCAGTAGTATGGAGGGCCAGGTGGGGCAGCCCCAGCATTTT. It encodes CASSMEGQVGQPQHF.

This clone has a handful of counts. This chain joins TRBV4-1 and TRBJ2-3; D gene uncertain. This CDR3 comprises 12 residues. From germline, CDR1 is MGHRA and CDR2 YSYEKL. The V and J ends lost 0 bases and 8 bases respectively, with 6 bases between them. As DNA, the CDR3 is TGCGCCAGCAGCCAAGACTCGGTTACGCAGTATTTT. This codes for CASSQDSVTQYF.

V is TRBV7-2 and J is TRBJ1-1; D is possibly TRBD1 (5 bases). This CDR3 spans 13 amino acids. CDR1 is SGHTA and CDR2 is FQGNSA in the germline V gene. With 2 bases removed from V and 7 bases from J, the gap between germline ends came to 11 bases. The CDR3 loop is CASSLRATGEAFF. As DNA, the CDR3 is TGTGCCAGCAGCTTACGGGCTACAGGTGAAGCTTTCTTT.

The rearrangement links TRBV10-2 to TRBJ2-3; TRBD2 is a possible D gene (5 bases). Germline V CDR1 and CDR2: WSHSY, SAAADI. Deletions cut 7 bases from V and 1 base from J, with 12 bases between. The CDR3 consists of 14 residues. The CDR3 DNA reads TGCGCCAGCACTACGGGGATGGGCACAGATACGCAGTATTTT. It yields the protein CASTTGMGTDTQYF.